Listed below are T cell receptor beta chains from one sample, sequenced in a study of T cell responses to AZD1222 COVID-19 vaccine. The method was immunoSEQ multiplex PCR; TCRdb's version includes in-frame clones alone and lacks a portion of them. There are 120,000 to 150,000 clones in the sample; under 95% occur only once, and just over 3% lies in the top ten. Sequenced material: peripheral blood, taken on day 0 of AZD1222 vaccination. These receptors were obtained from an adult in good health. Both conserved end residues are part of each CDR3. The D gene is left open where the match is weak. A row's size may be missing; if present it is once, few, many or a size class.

CDR3aa: CASSLARGRGNTEAFF; CDR3nt: TGTGCCAGCAGCTTAGCGCGGGGCAGGGGTAACACTGAAGCTTTCTTT; abundance: -; v_gene: TRBV7-8; d_gene: -; j_gene: TRBJ1-1
CDR3aa: CASSLEGAADTQYF; CDR3nt: TGCGCCAGCAGCTTGGAAGGGGCGGCAGATACGCAGTATTTT; abundance: -; v_gene: TRBV5-1; d_gene: -; j_gene: TRBJ2-3
CDR3aa: CASSIRAGTSRIYEQYF; CDR3nt: TGTGCCAGCAGCATCCGAGCCGGGACTAGCAGAATCTACGAGCAGTACTTC; abundance: -; v_gene: TRBV21-1; d_gene: -; j_gene: TRBJ2-7
CDR3aa: CASSWALGPNEQFF; CDR3nt: TGCGCCAGCAGCTGGGCTTTAGGTCCCAATGAGCAGTTCTTC; abundance: once; v_gene: TRBV5-1; d_gene: -; j_gene: TRBJ2-1
CDR3aa: CASSLGQAGIQYF; CDR3nt: TGCGCCAGCAGCTTGGGACAGGCCGGCATTCAGTACTTC; abundance: once; v_gene: TRBV5-1; d_gene: -; j_gene: TRBJ2-4
CDR3aa: CATPRDRVNTGELFF; CDR3nt: TGTGCCACTCCCCGGGACAGGGTAAACACCGGGGAGCTGTTTTTT; abundance: -; v_gene: TRBV28; d_gene: TRBD1; j_gene: TRBJ2-2
CDR3aa: CASRGLVQETQYF; CDR3nt: TGTGCCAGCCGGGGACTAGTCCAGGAGACCCAGTACTTC; abundance: -; v_gene: TRBV6-5; d_gene: TRBD2; j_gene: TRBJ2-5
CDR3aa: CASSLNAELGTEAFF; CDR3nt: TGTGCCAGCAGCTTGAACGCCGAGCTGGGCACTGAAGCTTTCTTT; abundance: -; v_gene: TRBV7-3; d_gene: -; j_gene: TRBJ1-1
CDR3aa: CASSQDKERLDQPQHF; CDR3nt: TGCGCCAGCAGCCAAGATAAAGAAAGGTTGGACCAGCCCCAGCATTTT; abundance: once; v_gene: TRBV4-3; d_gene: -; j_gene: TRBJ1-5
CDR3aa: CASSRAGGFDEQYF; CDR3nt: TGTGCCAGCAGTAGGGCGGGAGGATTCGACGAGCAGTACTTC; abundance: -; v_gene: TRBV3-1/TRBV3-2; d_gene: TRBD2; j_gene: TRBJ2-7
CDR3aa: CAIQASREGSPLHF; CDR3nt: TGTGCCATCCAAGCCAGTAGAGAGGGATCACCCCTCCACTTT; abundance: -; v_gene: TRBV2; d_gene: -; j_gene: TRBJ1-6
CDR3aa: CASSRRNRGPTEAFF; CDR3nt: TGTGCCAGCAGTCGCCGGAATCGGGGGCCCACTGAAGCTTTCTTT; abundance: -; v_gene: TRBV5-5; d_gene: -; j_gene: TRBJ1-1
CDR3aa: CASSSGLAGPYEQYF; CDR3nt: TGTGCCAGCAGTTCAGGACTAGCGGGACCCTACGAGCAGTACTTC; abundance: -; v_gene: TRBV28; d_gene: TRBD2; j_gene: TRBJ2-7
CDR3aa: CASSYSSGQTEAFF; CDR3nt: TGTGCCAGCAGTTACTCATCAGGGCAAACTGAAGCTTTCTTT; abundance: -; v_gene: TRBV6-2/TRBV6-3; d_gene: -; j_gene: TRBJ1-1
CDR3aa: CASSVRQENEKLFF; CDR3nt: TGTGCCAGCAGCGTGAGACAGGAAAATGAAAAACTGTTTTTT; abundance: -; v_gene: TRBV7-9; d_gene: -; j_gene: TRBJ1-4
CDR3aa: CASSKDGPSGCSYNEQFF; CDR3nt: TGTGCCAGCAGCAAAGACGGGCCTAGCGGGTGCTCCTACAATGAGCAGTTCTTC; abundance: -; v_gene: TRBV21-1; d_gene: -; j_gene: TRBJ2-1
CDR3aa: CASSTTLGGTGELFF; CDR3nt: TGTGCCAGCAGTACCACCCTGGGCGGCACCGGGGAGCTGTTTTTT; abundance: -; v_gene: TRBV6-5; d_gene: -; j_gene: TRBJ2-2
CDR3aa: CSARTGQTSGYTF; CDR3nt: TGCAGCGCTCGAACCGGGCAGACTTCGGGCTACACCTTC; abundance: -; v_gene: TRBV29-1; d_gene: -; j_gene: TRBJ1-2
CDR3aa: CASSLGWDQPQHF; CDR3nt: TGTGCCAGCAGTTTAGGATGGGATCAGCCCCAGCATTTT; abundance: -; v_gene: TRBV12-3/TRBV12-4; d_gene: -; j_gene: TRBJ1-5
CDR3aa: CASHSLGVGGTEAFF; CDR3nt: TGTGCCAGCCACAGCTTAGGGGTCGGTGGCACTGAAGCTTTCTTT; abundance: -; v_gene: TRBV7-9; d_gene: -; j_gene: TRBJ1-1
CDR3aa: CASSELGSTPNTGELFF; CDR3nt: TGTGCCAGCAGTGAATTAGGCAGCACCCCGAACACCGGGGAGCTGTTTTTT; abundance: -; v_gene: TRBV25-1; d_gene: -; j_gene: TRBJ2-2
CDR3aa: CAISGTSGTNEQFF; CDR3nt: TGTGCCATCAGTGGGACTAGCGGAACCAATGAGCAGTTCTTC; abundance: -; v_gene: TRBV10-3; d_gene: TRBD2; j_gene: TRBJ2-1
CDR3aa: CASSYDPRGSSPLHF; CDR3nt: TGTGCCAGCAGTTACGATCCACGGGGGAGTTCACCCCTCCACTTT; abundance: -; v_gene: TRBV6-5; d_gene: -; j_gene: TRBJ1-6
CDR3aa: CASSTTGAETF; CDR3nt: TGTGCCAGCAGCACGACAGGGGCTGAGACCTTC; abundance: -; v_gene: TRBV28; d_gene: TRBD1; j_gene: TRBJ1-2
CDR3aa: CASQTLAGVNTGELFF; CDR3nt: TGCGCCAGCCAAACCTTAGCGGGAGTGAACACCGGGGAGCTGTTTTTT; abundance: -; v_gene: TRBV5-1; d_gene: TRBD2; j_gene: TRBJ2-2
CDR3aa: CASSFGGRAFSVPNSEQFF; CDR3nt: TGTGCCAGCAGTTTTGGCGGGAGGGCCTTTTCCGTCCCCAATTCTGAGCAGTTCTTC; abundance: -; v_gene: TRBV27; d_gene: TRBD2; j_gene: TRBJ2-1
CDR3aa: CATYDWSGDEQFF; CDR3nt: TGTGCCACCTACGACTGGTCGGGGGATGAGCAGTTCTTC; abundance: -; v_gene: TRBV19; d_gene: -; j_gene: TRBJ2-1
CDR3aa: CASSIRQGWDQPQHF; CDR3nt: TGTGCCAGTAGTATCCGACAGGGCTGGGATCAGCCCCAGCATTTT; abundance: -; v_gene: TRBV19; d_gene: TRBD1; j_gene: TRBJ1-5
CDR3aa: CASSLAPTNTEAFF; CDR3nt: TGTGCCAGCAGCTTGGCACCTACGAACACTGAAGCTTTCTTT; abundance: -; v_gene: TRBV5-4; d_gene: -; j_gene: TRBJ1-1
CDR3aa: CASSPSPGNTIYF; CDR3nt: TGTGCCAGCAGCCCTTCCCCTGGAAACACCATATATTTT; abundance: once; v_gene: TRBV9; d_gene: -; j_gene: TRBJ1-3
CDR3aa: CASSPPRGMGSNQPQHF; CDR3nt: TGTGCCAGCAGCCCACCGCGGGGAATGGGCAGCAATCAGCCCCAGCATTTT; abundance: -; v_gene: TRBV9; d_gene: -; j_gene: TRBJ1-5
CDR3aa: CAWSVRTGGGLAEKLFF; CDR3nt: TGTGCCTGGAGTGTAAGGACAGGGGGCGGTCTTGCTGAAAAACTGTTTTTT; abundance: -; v_gene: TRBV30; d_gene: TRBD1; j_gene: TRBJ1-4
CDR3aa: CASSLAGATNYGYTF; CDR3nt: TGTGCCAGCAGCTTGGCGGGGGCCACGAACTATGGCTACACCTTC; abundance: -; v_gene: TRBV5-6; d_gene: -; j_gene: TRBJ1-2
CDR3aa: CASDGLASFPYEQYF; CDR3nt: TGTGCCAGCGACGGACTAGCCTCCTTCCCTTACGAGCAGTACTTC; abundance: -; v_gene: TRBV28; d_gene: TRBD2; j_gene: TRBJ2-7
CDR3aa: CASSQSRRLAGVRDTQYF; CDR3nt: TGTGCCAGCAGCCAGAGCCGGAGACTAGCGGGAGTTCGGGATACGCAGTATTTT; abundance: -; v_gene: TRBV3-1/TRBV3-2; d_gene: TRBD2; j_gene: TRBJ2-3
CDR3aa: CASSVHNNEQFF; CDR3nt: TGTGCCAGCAGTGTCCATAACAATGAGCAGTTCTTC; abundance: once; v_gene: TRBV6-2/TRBV6-3; d_gene: -; j_gene: TRBJ2-1
CDR3aa: CASSPGRGGSQSSYNEQFF; CDR3nt: TGCGCCAGCAGCCCCGGGAGGGGAGGGTCCCAATCCTCCTACAATGAGCAGTTCTTC; abundance: -; v_gene: TRBV5-1; d_gene: TRBD2; j_gene: TRBJ2-1
CDR3aa: CASSPGRGTEAFF; CDR3nt: TGTGCCAGCAGCCCCGGACGAGGAACTGAAGCTTTCTTT; abundance: -; v_gene: TRBV7-7; d_gene: -; j_gene: TRBJ1-1
CDR3aa: CASRTSGNRQSSTDTQYF; CDR3nt: TGTGCCAGCAGGACTAGCGGGAACAGACAATCTAGCACAGATACGCAGTATTTT; abundance: -; v_gene: TRBV2; d_gene: TRBD2; j_gene: TRBJ2-3
CDR3aa: CASSSTGNTEAFF; CDR3nt: TGTGCCAGCAGTTCAACAGGGAACACTGAAGCTTTCTTT; abundance: -; v_gene: TRBV25-1; d_gene: -; j_gene: TRBJ1-1
CDR3aa: CASSIGMANQPQHF; CDR3nt: TGTGCCAGTAGTATAGGTATGGCGAATCAGCCCCAGCATTTT; abundance: -; v_gene: TRBV19; d_gene: -; j_gene: TRBJ1-5